The sequence of this T cell receptor beta chain was determined in a study of T cells after posttransplantation cyclophosphamide. TCRdb's copy holds only in-frame clones and misses some; the assay was immunoSEQ multiplex PCR. The table records around 23,000 clones, 95% to 99% of them present only once. Germline CDR1 reads SGHTS; CDR2 reads YDEGEE. The CDR3 loop spans 15 amino acids. Regarding this clone: The antigen is not known.

Points from the study as a whole: Skin or GI-infiltrating T cells shared few TRB sequences with blood. Donor-recipient repertoire similarity was low at 1-2 months, rising over year one. Recipient CMV seropositivity and CMV reactivation strongly tracked TRB clonality.

This sequence was found in a middle-aged man in good health, CMV-negative, and a related stem cell transplant donor. The chain is built from TRBV5-8 and TRBJ2-5, with TRBD2 as a possible D gene (6 bases). Matching the DNA end better, TRBJ2-7 makes the J call doubtful. The specimen was naive CD8+ T cells sorted from PBMCs. CDR3 protein: CASSFRGIASYEQYF. CDR3 coding DNA: TGTGCCAGCAGCTTTCGGGGGATCGCCTCCTACGAGCAGTACTTC.